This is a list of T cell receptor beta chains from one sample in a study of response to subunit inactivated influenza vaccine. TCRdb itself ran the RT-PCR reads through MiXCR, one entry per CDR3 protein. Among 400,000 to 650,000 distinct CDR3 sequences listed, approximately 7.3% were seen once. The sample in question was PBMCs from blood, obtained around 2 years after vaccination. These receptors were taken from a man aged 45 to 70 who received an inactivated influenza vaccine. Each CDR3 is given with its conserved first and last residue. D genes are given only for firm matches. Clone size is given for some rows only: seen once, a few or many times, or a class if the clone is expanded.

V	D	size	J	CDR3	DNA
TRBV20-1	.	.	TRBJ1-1	CSARVSYGLNTEAFF	TGCAGTGCTAGAGTAAGTTACGGACTGAACACTGAAGCTTTCTTT
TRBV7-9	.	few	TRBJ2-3	CASSHMGDRADTQYF	TGTGCCAGCAGCCATATGGGAGACCGCGCAGATACGCAGTATTTT
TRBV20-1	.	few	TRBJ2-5	CSARLLGRETQYF	TGCAGTGCTAGACTCCTGGGCCGGGAGACCCAGTACTTC
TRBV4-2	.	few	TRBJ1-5	CASSQDLGARVVGNQPQHF	TGTGCCAGCAGCCAAGATCTGGGGGCGCGGGTTGTAGGGAATCAGCCCCAGCATTTT
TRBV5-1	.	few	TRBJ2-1	CASSLATLGNEQFF	TGCGCCAGCAGCTTGGCCACACTGGGCAATGAGCAGTTCTTC
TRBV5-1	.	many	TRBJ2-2	CASSLDLVGVGELFF	TGCGCCAGCAGCTTGGACCTGGTGGGGGTCGGGGAGCTGTTTTTT
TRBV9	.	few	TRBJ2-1	CASSPTGTPYNEQFF	TGTGCCAGCAGCCCCACCGGGACTCCCTACAATGAGCAGTTCTTC
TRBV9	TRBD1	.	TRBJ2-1	CASSIQGYNEQFF	TGTGCCAGCAGCATACAGGGGTACAATGAGCAGTTCTTC
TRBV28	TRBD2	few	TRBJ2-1	CASSLEGGGFYNEQFF	TGTGCCAGCAGTTTAGAGGGCGGGGGGTTCTACAATGAGCAGTTCTTC
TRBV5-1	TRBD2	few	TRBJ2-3	CASSLGTSGGLDTQYF	TGCGCCAGCAGCCTCGGGACTAGCGGGGGGCTAGATACGCAGTATTTT
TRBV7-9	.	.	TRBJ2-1	CASSLIRSSYNEQFF	TGTGCCAGCAGCTTAATCCGGAGCTCCTACAATGAGCAGTTCTTC
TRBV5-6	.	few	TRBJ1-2	CASSLAHGMSYTF	TGTGCCAGCAGCTTGGCCCACGGTATGAGCTACACCTTC
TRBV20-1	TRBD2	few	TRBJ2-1	CSGTLAGVYNEQFF	TGCAGTGGGACACTAGCGGGCGTCTACAATGAGCAGTTCTTC
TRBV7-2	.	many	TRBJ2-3	CASSLTSYAGTDTQYF	TGTGCCAGCAGCTTAACCTCTTACGCAGGCACAGATACGCAGTATTTT
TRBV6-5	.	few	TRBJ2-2	CASSYATVHLGTGELFF	TGTGCCAGCAGTTACGCCACGGTCCACTTGGGAACCGGGGAGCTGTTTTTT
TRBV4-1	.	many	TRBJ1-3	CASSQIAGRDIGLYSGNTIYF	TGCGCCAGCAGCCAAATTGCGGGTAGGGACATCGGCCTTTACTCTGGAAACACCATATATTTT
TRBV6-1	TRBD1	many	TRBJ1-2	CASSTTGGIYGYTF	TGTGCCAGCAGCACGACAGGGGGGATCTATGGCTACACCTTC
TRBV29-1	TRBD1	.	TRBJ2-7	CSVEFGQGAYEQYF	TGCAGCGTTGAATTCGGGCAGGGGGCTTACGAGCAGTACTTC
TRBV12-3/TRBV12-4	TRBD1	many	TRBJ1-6	CASSLIAGTGRVSPLHF	TGTGCCAGCAGTTTAATAGCCGGGACAGGGAGAGTTTCACCCCTCCACTTT
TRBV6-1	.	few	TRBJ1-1	CASSEVGGRMNTEAFF	TGTGCCAGCAGTGAAGTTGGGGGCAGGATGAACACTGAAGCTTTCTTT
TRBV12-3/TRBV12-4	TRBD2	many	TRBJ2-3	CASSSLLAGGTDTQYF	TGTGCCAGCAGTTCTCTACTAGCGGGAGGAACAGATACGCAGTATTTT
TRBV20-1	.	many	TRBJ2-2	CSARWGAGELFF	TGCAGTGCTAGATGGGGGGCCGGGGAGCTGTTTTTT
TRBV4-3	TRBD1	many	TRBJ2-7	CASSRYQGPGTEAYEQYF	TGCGCCAGCAGCCGATACCAGGGACCCGGGACAGAAGCCTACGAGCAGTACTTC
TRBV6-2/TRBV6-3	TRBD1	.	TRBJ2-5	CASRNPTEPGTGKETQYF	TGTGCCAGCAGAAATCCGACAGAACCCGGGACAGGGAAAGAGACCCAGTACTTC
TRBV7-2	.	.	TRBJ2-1	CASTLWGMGEQFF	TGTGCCAGCACCCTTTGGGGGATGGGAGAGCAGTTCTTC
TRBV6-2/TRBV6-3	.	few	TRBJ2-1	CASSILGAYEQFF	TGTGCCAGCAGTATACTAGGCGCCTATGAGCAGTTCTTC
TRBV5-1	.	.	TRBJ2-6	CASSLEVNSGANVLTF	TGCGCCAGCAGCTTGGAAGTAAACTCTGGGGCCAACGTCCTGACTTTC
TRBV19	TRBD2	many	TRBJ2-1	CASSIDGTSGNEQFF	TGTGCCAGTAGTATAGATGGGACTAGCGGGAATGAGCAGTTCTTC
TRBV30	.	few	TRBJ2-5	CAWSVSGQETQYF	TGTGCCTGGAGTGTTTCGGGCCAAGAGACCCAGTACTTC
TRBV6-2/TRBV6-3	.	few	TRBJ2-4	CASRSGYIQYF	TGTGCCAGCAGATCTGGCTACATTCAGTACTTC
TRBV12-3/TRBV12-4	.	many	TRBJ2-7	CASSPSRVYYEQYF	TGTGCCAGCAGTCCCTCCAGGGTCTATTACGAGCAGTACTTC
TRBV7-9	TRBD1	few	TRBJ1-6	CASSAGTGWNSPLHF	TGTGCCAGCAGCGCGGGGACAGGGTGGAATTCACCCCTCCACTTT
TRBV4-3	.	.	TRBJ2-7	CASSPNWGNPNYEQYF	TGCGCCAGCAGCCCCAATTGGGGGAACCCAAATTACGAGCAGTACTTC
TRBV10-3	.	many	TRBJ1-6	CAISLSGGVSPLHF	TGTGCCATCAGCCTCTCGGGGGGGGTCTCACCCCTCCACTTT
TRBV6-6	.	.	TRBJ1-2	CASSGDIYGYTF	TGTGCCAGCAGTGGGGACATCTATGGCTACACCTTC
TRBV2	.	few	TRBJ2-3	CASSEGTRDTQYF	TGTGCCAGCAGTGAAGGGACAAGAGATACGCAGTATTTT
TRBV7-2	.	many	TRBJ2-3	CASSSSRTDTQYF	TGTGCCAGCAGCTCCTCTCGCACAGATACGCAGTATTTT
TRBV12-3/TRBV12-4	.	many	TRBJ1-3	CASRHSGNTIYF	TGTGCCAGCAGGCACTCTGGAAACACCATATATTTT
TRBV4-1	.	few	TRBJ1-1	CASSQEVAAGPEAFF	TGCGCCAGCAGCCAAGAAGTAGCGGCAGGCCCCGAAGCTTTCTTT
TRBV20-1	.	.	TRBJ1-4	CSATRGGGRFELFF	TGCAGTGCTACCCGGGGAGGTGGTCGTTTCGAACTGTTTTTT
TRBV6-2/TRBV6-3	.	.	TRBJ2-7	CASSRGDSSYEQYF	TGTGCCAGCAGTAGGGGGGACAGCTCCTACGAGCAGTACTTC
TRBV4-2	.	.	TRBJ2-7	CASSQALGGVASYEQYF	TGTGCCAGCAGCCAAGCTCTGGGCGGTGTTGCCTCCTACGAGCAGTACTTC
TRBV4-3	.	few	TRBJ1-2	CASSQDINTRNYGYTF	TGCGCCAGCAGCCAAGATATAAACACCAGAAACTATGGCTACACCTTC
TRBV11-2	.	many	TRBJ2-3	CASSLEVGGPADTQYF	TGTGCCAGCAGCTTAGAAGTGGGGGGGCCCGCAGATACGCAGTATTTT
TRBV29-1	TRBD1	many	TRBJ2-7	CSVVLTGGYEQYF	TGCAGCGTTGTGTTGACAGGGGGCTACGAGCAGTACTTC
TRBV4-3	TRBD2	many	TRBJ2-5	CASSQDSGLQTQYF	TGCGCCAGCAGCCAAGATAGCGGGCTCCAGACCCAGTACTTC
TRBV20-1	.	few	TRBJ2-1	CSTTLIESGFPYNEQFF	TGCAGTACCACGTTAATCGAAAGCGGGTTTCCCTACAATGAGCAGTTCTTC
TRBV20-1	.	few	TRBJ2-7	CSARDGTPIPYEQYF	TGCAGTGCTAGAGACGGGACGCCGATCCCCTACGAGCAGTACTTC
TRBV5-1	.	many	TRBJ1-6	CASSLTGRQESPLHF	TGCGCCAGCAGCTTAACCGGCCGGCAAGAGTCACCCCTCCACTTT
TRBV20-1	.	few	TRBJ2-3	CSARDSGRTSTDTQYF	TGCAGTGCTAGAGATTCGGGCAGGACAAGCACAGATACGCAGTATTTT
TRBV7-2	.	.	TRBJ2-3	CASSRVQDTQYF	TGTGCCAGCAGCAGGGTACAAGATACGCAGTATTTT
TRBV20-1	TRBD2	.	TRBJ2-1	CSAREGSGTYNEQFF	TGCAGTGCCCGAGAGGGTAGCGGGACCTACAATGAGCAGTTCTTC
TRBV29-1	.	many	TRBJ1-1	CSVPTGPNTEAFF	TGCAGCGTTCCTACAGGGCCTAACACTGAAGCTTTCTTT
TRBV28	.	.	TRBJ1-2	CASSPGGLSYYGYTF	TGTGCCAGCAGTCCGGGGGGATTATCGTACTATGGCTACACCTTC
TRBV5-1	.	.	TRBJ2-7	CASREAPNPNEQYF	TGCGCCAGCAGAGAGGCACCCAACCCCAACGAGCAGTACTTC
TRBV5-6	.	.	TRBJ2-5	CASSVHLETQYF	TGTGCCAGCAGCGTTCACCTGGAGACCCAGTACTTC
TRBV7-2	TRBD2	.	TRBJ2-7	CASSATSGGEQYF	TGTGCCAGCAGCGCAACTAGCGGGGGTGAGCAGTACTTC
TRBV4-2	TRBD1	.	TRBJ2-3	CASSQDGRGFSTDTQYF	TGTGCCAGCAGCCAAGATGGCAGGGGGTTTAGCACAGATACGCAGTATTTT
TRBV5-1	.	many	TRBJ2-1	CASSSGEKYNEQFF	TGCGCCAGCAGCTCGGGGGAGAAATACAATGAGCAGTTCTTC
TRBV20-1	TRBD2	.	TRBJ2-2	CSALPSGRAVDTGELFF	TGCAGTGCTCTCCCCAGCGGGAGGGCCGTCGACACCGGGGAGCTGTTTTTT